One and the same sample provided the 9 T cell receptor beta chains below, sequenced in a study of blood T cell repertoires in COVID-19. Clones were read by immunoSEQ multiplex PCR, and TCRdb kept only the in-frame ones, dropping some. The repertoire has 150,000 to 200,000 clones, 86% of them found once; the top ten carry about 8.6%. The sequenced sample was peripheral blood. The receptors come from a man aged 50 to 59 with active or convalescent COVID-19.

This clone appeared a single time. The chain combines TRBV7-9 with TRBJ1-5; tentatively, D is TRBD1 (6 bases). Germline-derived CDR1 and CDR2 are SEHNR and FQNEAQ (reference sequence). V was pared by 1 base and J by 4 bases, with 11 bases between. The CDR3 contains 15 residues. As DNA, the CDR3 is TGTGCCAGCAGCTTAGGCAGGGGCCTAAATCAGCCCCAGCATTTT. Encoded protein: CASSLGRGLNQPQHF.

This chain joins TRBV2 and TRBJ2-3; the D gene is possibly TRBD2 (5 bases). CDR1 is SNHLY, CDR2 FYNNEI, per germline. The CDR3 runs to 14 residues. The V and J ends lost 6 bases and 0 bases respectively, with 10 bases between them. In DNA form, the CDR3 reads TGTGCCAGCAGCCCTAGCTTCAGCACAGATACGCAGTATTTT. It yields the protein CASSPSFSTDTQYF.

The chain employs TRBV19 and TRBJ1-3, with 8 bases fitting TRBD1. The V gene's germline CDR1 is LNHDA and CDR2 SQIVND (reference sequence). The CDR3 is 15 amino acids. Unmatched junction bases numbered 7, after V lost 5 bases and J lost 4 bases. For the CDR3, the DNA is TGTGCCAGTAGTGGACAGGGTTATTCGGGAAACACCATATATTTT. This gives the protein CASSGQGYSGNTIYF.

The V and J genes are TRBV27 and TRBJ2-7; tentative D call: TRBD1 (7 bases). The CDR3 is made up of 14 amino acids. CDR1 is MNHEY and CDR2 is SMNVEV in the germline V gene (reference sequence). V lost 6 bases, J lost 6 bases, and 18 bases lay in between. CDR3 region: CASRGGRGESEQYF. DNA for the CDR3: TGTGCCAGCAGGGGGGGCAGGGGGGAATCCGAGCAGTACTTC.

CDR3 coding DNA: TGTGCCAGTAGTAGCTTGACGGGGCCCCTCCACTTT. Its translation is CASSSLTGPLHF. This chain connects TRBV19 to TRBJ1-6; D ambiguous. V dropped 4 bases and J dropped 13 bases, with 11 bases sitting between them. Germline V gene data show CDR1 as LNHDA and CDR2 as SQIVND (reference sequence). The CDR3 length is 12 residues.

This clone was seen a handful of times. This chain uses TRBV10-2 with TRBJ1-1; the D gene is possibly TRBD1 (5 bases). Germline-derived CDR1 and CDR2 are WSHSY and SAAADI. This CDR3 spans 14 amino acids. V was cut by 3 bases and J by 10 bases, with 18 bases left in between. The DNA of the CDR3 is TGCGCCAGCAGTGAAGGTAGACCCTCAACAGGAGCTTTCTTT. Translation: CASSEGRPSTGAFF.

The CDR3 is CASSVQGDDHRANEKLFF. Written as DNA, the CDR3 is TGTGCCAGCAGCGTACAAGGAGATGACCATCGGGCTAATGAAAAACTGTTTTTT. This chain uses TRBV9 with TRBJ1-4, with D unclear. Trimming took off 1 base at V and 3 bases at J, with 19 bases between the two ends. Looked up from germline, CDR1 is SGDLS and CDR2 is YYNGEE. The CDR3 is 18 amino acids.

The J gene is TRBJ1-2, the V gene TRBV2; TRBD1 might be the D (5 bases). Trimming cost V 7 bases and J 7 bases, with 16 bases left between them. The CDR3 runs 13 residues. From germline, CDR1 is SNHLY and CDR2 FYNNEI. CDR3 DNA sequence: TGTGCCAGCATACAAATACAGGCGGCTGGCTACACCTTC. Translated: CASIQIQAAGYTF.

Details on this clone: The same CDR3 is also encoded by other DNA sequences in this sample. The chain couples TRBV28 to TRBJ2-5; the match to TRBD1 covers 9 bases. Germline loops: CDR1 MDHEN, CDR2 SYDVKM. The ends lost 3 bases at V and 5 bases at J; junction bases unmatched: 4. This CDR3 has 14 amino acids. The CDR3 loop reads CASSFPGQGETQYF. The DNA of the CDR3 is TGTGCCAGCAGTTTTCCTGGACAGGGGGAGACCCAGTACTTC. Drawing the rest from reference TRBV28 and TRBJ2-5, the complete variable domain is DVKVTQSSRYLVKRTGEKVFLECVQDMDHENMFWYRQDPGLGLRLIYFSYDVKMKEKGDIPEGYSVSREKKERFSLILESASTNQTSMYLCASSFPGQGETQYFGPGTRLLVL.